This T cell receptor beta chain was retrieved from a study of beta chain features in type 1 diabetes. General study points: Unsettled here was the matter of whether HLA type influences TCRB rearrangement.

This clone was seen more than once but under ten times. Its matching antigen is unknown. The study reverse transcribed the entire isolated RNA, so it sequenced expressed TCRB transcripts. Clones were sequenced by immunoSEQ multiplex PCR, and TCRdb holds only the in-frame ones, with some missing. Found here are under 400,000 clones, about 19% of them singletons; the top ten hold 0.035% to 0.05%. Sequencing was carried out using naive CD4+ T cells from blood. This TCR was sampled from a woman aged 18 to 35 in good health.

The CDR3: CASSFSEETQYF. CDR3 nucleotides: TGTGCCAGCAGCTTTTCTGAAGAGACCCAGTACTTC. This chain joins TRBV7-2 and TRBJ2-5; D is ambiguous. The CDR3 is made up of 12 amino acids. V dropped 3 bases and J dropped 3 bases, with 5 bases sitting between them. CDR1 is SGHTA, CDR2 FQGNSA, per germline.